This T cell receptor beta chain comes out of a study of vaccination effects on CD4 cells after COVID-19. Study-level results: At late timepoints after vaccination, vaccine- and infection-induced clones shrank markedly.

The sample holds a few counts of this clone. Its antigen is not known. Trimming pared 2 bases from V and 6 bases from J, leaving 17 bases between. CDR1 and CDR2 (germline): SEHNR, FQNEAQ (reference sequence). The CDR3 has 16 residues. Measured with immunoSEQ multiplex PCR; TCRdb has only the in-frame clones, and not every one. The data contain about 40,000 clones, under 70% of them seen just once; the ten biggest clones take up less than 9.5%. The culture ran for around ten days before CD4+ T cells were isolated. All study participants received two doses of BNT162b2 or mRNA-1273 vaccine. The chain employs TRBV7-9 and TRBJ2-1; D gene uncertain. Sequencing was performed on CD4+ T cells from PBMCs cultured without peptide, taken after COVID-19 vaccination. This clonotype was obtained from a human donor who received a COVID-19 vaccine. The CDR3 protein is CASSLFAGQYSNEQFF. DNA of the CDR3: TGTGCCAGCAGCTTATTCGCCGGTCAATACTCCAATGAGCAGTTCTTC.